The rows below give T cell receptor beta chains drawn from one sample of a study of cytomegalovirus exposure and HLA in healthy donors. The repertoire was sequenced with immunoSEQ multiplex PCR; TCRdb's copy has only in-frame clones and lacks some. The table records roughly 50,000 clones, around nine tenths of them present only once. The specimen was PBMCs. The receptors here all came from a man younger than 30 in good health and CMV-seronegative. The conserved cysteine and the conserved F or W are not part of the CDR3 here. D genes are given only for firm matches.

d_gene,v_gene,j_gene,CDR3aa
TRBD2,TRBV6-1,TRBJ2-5,ASSERREAETQY
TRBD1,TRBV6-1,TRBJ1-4,ASSVGDRDNEKLF
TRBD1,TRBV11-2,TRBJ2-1,ASSLRLGQGSNNEQF
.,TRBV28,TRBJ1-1,ASSLGVGTAGVTEAF
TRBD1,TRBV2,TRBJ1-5,ASSSDRGPHQPQH
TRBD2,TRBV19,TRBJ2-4,ASSIEGLAGAAKNIQY
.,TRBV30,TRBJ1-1,AWSVFGSVDSEAF
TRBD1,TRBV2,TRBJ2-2,ASSPGQGYTGELF
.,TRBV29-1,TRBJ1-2,SADWVAERGYT
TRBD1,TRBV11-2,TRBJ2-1,ASSFDRVYYNEQF
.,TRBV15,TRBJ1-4,ATSTGQGSEKLF
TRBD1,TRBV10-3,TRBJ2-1,AISQGQLYNEQF
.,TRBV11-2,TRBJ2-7,ASSLTGSAYEQY
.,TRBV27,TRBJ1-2,ASSLGGAQGYT
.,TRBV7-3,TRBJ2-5,ASSPGGGAQETQY
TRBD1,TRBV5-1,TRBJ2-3,ASSSGQGTDTQY
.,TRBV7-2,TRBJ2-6,ASSWLPREGANVLT
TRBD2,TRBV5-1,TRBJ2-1,ASSLVGRREVRHEQF
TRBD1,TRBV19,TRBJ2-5,ASSADRQETQY
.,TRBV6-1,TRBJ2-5,ASSSSLGLPETQY
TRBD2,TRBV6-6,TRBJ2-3,ASIGSGRTTDTQY
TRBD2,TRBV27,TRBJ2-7,ASSQGLAGTEQY
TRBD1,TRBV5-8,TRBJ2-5,ASSDGTGEQETQY
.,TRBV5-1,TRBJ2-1,ATQLAGDYNEQF
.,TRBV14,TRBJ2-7,ASSQLAYYEQY
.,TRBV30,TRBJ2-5,AWSEGTSQETQY
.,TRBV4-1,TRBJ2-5,ASSLSGIQETQY
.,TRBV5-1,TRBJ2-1,ASSPTGPGSTEQF
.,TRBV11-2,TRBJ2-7,ASSPAGTPSYEQY